The T cell receptor beta chain under discussion was sequenced for a study of T cell changes during pregnancy in multiple sclerosis. TCRdb's copy holds only in-frame clones and misses some; the assay was immunoSEQ multiplex PCR. The sample shows tens of thousands of clones, over 80% of them seen only once. The receptor was derived from a female donor with multiple sclerosis, enrolled in a pregnancy study. Here the sequenced sample was CD4+ T cells from peripheral blood mononuclear cells, taken in the first trimester of pregnancy.

CDR3 residues: CASSRDRVQYEQYF. CDR3 bases: TGTGCCAGCTCCCGAGACAGGGTTCAATACGAGCAGTACTTC. The chain uses TRBV18 and TRBJ2-7; 7 nucleotides agree with TRBD1. The germline gives CDR1 KGHSH, CDR2 LQKENI. The CDR3 totals 14 residues. Trimming took 6 bases from V and 4 from J; bases not matched to a gene: 9.